These 29 T cell receptor beta chains were sequenced from one sample in a study of vaccination effects on CD4 cells after COVID-19 (dated by TCRdb to the early 2020s). Their cognate antigens are unknown. Library preparation was by the immunoSEQ multiplex PCR assay. The clones in this table, taken by TCRdb from immuneACCESS, are in-frame only. Not every clone is retained; where verified, under half of the shortfall comes from an unresolved V gene, and the cause of the rest is unknown. This sample gives around 68,000 clones in total; about four fifths of them show up just once. Over 9% of the sample comes from the top ten. The ViraFEST assay stimulated PBMC with viral peptide pools and then used TCR sequencing to identify antigen-specific CD4+ T cell clonotypes by expansion. After less than 13 days of culture, CD4+ T cells were isolated with the EasySep CD4+ T cell isolation kit. None of the healthy vaccine recipients had a prior SARS-CoV-2 infection, which was confirmed by nucleocapsid antibody tests that came back negative both before and after vaccination.

The material was CD4+ T cells from PBMCs cultured with SARS-CoV-2 spike peptides, obtained before COVID-19 vaccination. The cell subset or site label of this sample denotes: SARS-CoV-2 spike overlapping peptide pool stimulation. The receptors derive from a human donor who received a COVID-19 vaccine.

The chain is built from TRBV12-5 and TRBJ1-5; 10 bases are shared with TRBD1. The ends lost 4 bases at V and 5 bases at J; junction bases unmatched: 11. The CDR3 has 17 amino acids. The germline V gene has CDR1 LGHNT and CDR2 FRNRAP. CDR3: CASGSTPGQGPHQPQHF. In DNA form, the CDR3 reads TGTGCTAGTGGTTCGACACCGGGACAGGGGCCCCATCAGCCCCAGCATTTT.

This chain uses TRBV3-1 (or the pseudogene TRBV3-2) with TRBJ1-1; unclear D gene. Per the germline V gene, CDR1 is LGHDT and CDR2 is YNNKEL (reference sequence). This CDR3 comprises 13 residues. Trimming shortened V by 4 bases and J by 5 bases, and 11 bases separated the two germline ends. CDR3 protein: CASSPTPWTEAFF. DNA of the CDR3: TGTGCCAGCAGCCCTACCCCGTGGACTGAAGCTTTCTTT.

The V gene is TRBV7-2, the J gene TRBJ2-5, with TRBD2 matching over 10 bases. The junction had 5 bases not matched to a gene; V was cut back by 5 bases and J by 2 bases. Germline-derived CDR1 and CDR2 are SGHTA and FQGNSA. The CDR3 spans 15 residues. CDR3 protein: CASSPAGGLQETQYF. The DNA for the CDR3 is TGTGCCAGCAGCCCAGCGGGGGGGCTTCAAGAGACCCAGTACTTC.

The table lists this clone with a few counts. The chain has TRBV19 and TRBJ1-4, with 7 positions matching TRBD1. Trimming cost V 2 bases and J 0 bases; bases outside gene matches: 12. The CDR3 length is 19 residues. Germline V lookup: CDR1 LNHDA, CDR2 SQIVND (reference sequence). The CDR3 protein is CASSISGRGWTATNEKLFF. The CDR3, as DNA: TGTGCCAGTAGTATATCGGGCAGGGGGTGGACGGCAACTAATGAAAAACTGTTTTTT.

J is TRBJ2-3 and V is TRBV7-3; tentatively, D is TRBD2 (6 bases). In germline, CDR1 is SGHTA, CDR2 FQGTGA. V shed 2 bases and J shed 6 bases, with 12 bases lying between them. The CDR3 length is 14 residues. The CDR3 DNA reads as TGTGCCAGCAGCTTAGGAGGGTTTTGGGATACGCAGTATTTT. It yields the protein CASSLGGFWDTQYF.

The chain has TRBV7-9 and TRBJ2-1; D may correspond to TRBD1 or TRBD2 (5 bases each). CDR3 length: 15 residues. Trimming left V 3 bases short and J 8 bases short, with 17 bases between. Germline V lookup: CDR1 SEHNR, CDR2 FQNEAQ (reference sequence). Here the CDR3 DNA reads TGTGCCAGCAGCTTGTCCGGGGCCCCCGGGGATGAGCAGTTCTTC. Amino acids: CASSLSGAPGDEQFF.

This chain joins TRBV28 and TRBJ2-2; D gene unclear. This CDR3 has 11 residues. V gave up 6 bases and J gave up 5 bases, with 4 bases separating them. Germline lookup yields CDR1 MDHEN and CDR2 SYDVKM. Written as DNA, the CDR3 is TGTGCCAGCAGGGGGACCGGGGAGCTGTTTTTT. This translates into CASRGTGELFF. Combining the CDR3 with reference TRBV28 and TRBJ2-2 gives the whole variable domain DVKVTQSSRYLVKRTGEKVFLECVQDMDHENMFWYRQDPGLGLRLIYFSYDVKMKEKGDIPEGYSVSREKKERFSLILESASTNQTSMYLCASRGTGELFFGEGSRLTVL.

This chain connects TRBV6-5 to TRBJ2-3; 9 bases map to TRBD2. Germline CDR1 is MNHEY and CDR2 is SVGAGI. J lost 2 bases, V lost 2 bases, and 2 bases had no gene match. The CDR3 length is 15 residues. The CDR3 nucleotides read TGTGCCAGCAGTTACCAGCGGGGGGCCACAGATACGCAGTATTTT. Encoded protein: CASSYQRGATDTQYF.

This clone was seen only once. This sequence joins TRBV9 and TRBJ1-5; tentatively, D is TRBD1 (5 bases). The CDR3 is 14 residues long. The germline V gene encodes CDR1 SGDLS and CDR2 YYNGEE. Between the trimmed V and J ends, which lost 0 bases and 7 bases, there was a span of 11 bases. CDR3 in amino acids: CASSVGGEGQPQHF. The CDR3 DNA is TGTGCCAGCAGCGTAGGGGGGGAAGGGCAGCCCCAGCATTTT. The full variable domain, its missing parts supplied by reference TRBV9 and TRBJ1-5, is DSGVTQTPKHLITATGQRVTLRCSPRSGDLSVYWYQQSLDQGLQFLIQYYNGEERAKGNILERFSAQQFPDLHSELNLSSLELGDSALYFCASSVGGEGQPQHFGDGTRLSIL.

The rearrangement links TRBV7-2 to TRBJ2-1; 7 nucleotides agree with TRBD1. From germline, CDR1 is SGHTA and CDR2 FQGNSA. This CDR3 contains 16 residues. Germline trimming cut 4 bases from V and 2 bases from J; bases unmatched to any gene: 8. This chain's CDR3 is CASSSSGTVAYNEQFF. DNA for the CDR3: TGTGCCAGCAGCTCGTCCGGGACAGTCGCCTACAATGAGCAGTTCTTC.

The genes are TRBV18 and TRBJ2-5, with D maybe TRBD1 (6 bases). The germline V gene has CDR1 KGHSH and CDR2 LQKENI. The CDR3 covers 16 residues. V was shortened by 2 bases and J by 2 bases, with 15 bases between the two germline ends. The CDR3 reads CASSPIRQGWQETQYF. The CDR3 nucleotides are TGTGCCAGCTCACCAATCCGGCAGGGGTGGCAAGAGACCCAGTACTTC. Combining the CDR3 with reference TRBV18 and TRBJ2-5 gives the whole variable domain NAGVMQNPRHLVRRRGQEARLRCSPMKGHSHVYWYRQLPEEGLKFMVYLQKENIIDESGMPKERFSAEFPKEGPSILRIQQVVRGDSAAYFCASSPIRQGWQETQYFGPGTRLLVL.

This chain connects TRBV3-1 (or the pseudogene TRBV3-2) to TRBJ2-5; TRBD1 or TRBD2 may be the D gene (5 bases each). This CDR3 spans 14 amino acids. Germline CDR1 and CDR2: LGHDT and YNNKEL (reference sequence). Deletions cut 2 bases from V and 5 bases from J, with 12 bases between. The CDR3 loop is CASSQYGAFETQYF. As DNA, the CDR3 is TGTGCCAGCAGCCAATACGGGGCATTCGAGACCCAGTACTTC.

As concerns this clone: This sample includes further DNA sequences coding for the same CDR3. The chain combines TRBV15 with TRBJ2-2; D gene uncertain. Per the germline V gene, CDR1 is LNHNV and CDR2 is YYDKDF (reference sequence). V dropped 5 bases and J dropped 4 bases, with 5 bases sitting between them. The CDR3 is 12 amino acids. CDR3 loop: CATSSRTGELFF. The CDR3, as DNA: TGTGCCACCAGCTCGCGCACCGGGGAGCTGTTTTTT.

The chain combines TRBV5-1 with TRBJ2-3, with D maybe TRBD2 (7 bases). Looked up from germline, CDR1 is SGHRS and CDR2 is YFSETQ. This CDR3 is 15 amino acids long. V gave up 4 bases and J gave up 4 bases, with 16 bases separating them. This chain's CDR3 is CASSPRRGAADTQYF. In DNA form, the CDR3 reads TGCGCCAGCAGCCCGCGTCGGGGGGCAGCAGATACGCAGTATTTT.

This clone was detected a few times. The chain uses TRBV5-8 and TRBJ2-3; weak D call: TRBD1 (5 bases). Germline V lookup: CDR1 SGHTS, CDR2 YDEGEE. Trimming cost V 7 bases and J 3 bases, with 21 bases left between them. The CDR3 has 16 residues. The CDR3 protein is CASPSFLQGATDTQYF. The CDR3 coding sequence is TGTGCCAGCCCCTCTTTCCTTCAGGGCGCAACAGATACGCAGTATTTT.

The chain uses TRBV24-1 and TRBJ1-5, with a tentative D call TRBD1 (6 bases). Germline loops: CDR1 KGHDR, CDR2 SFDVKD. This CDR3 region has 13 residues. V was clipped by 3 bases and J by 7 bases, with 9 bases between them. CDR3 nucleotide sequence: TGTGCCACCAGTGATGGGGGGCGGCAGCCCCAGCATTTT. Its translation is CATSDGGRQPQHF.

The genes are TRBV7-2 and TRBJ1-5; D not certain. Per germline, CDR1 SGHTA and CDR2 FQGNSA. The CDR3 consists of 16 residues. Trimming removed 1 base from V and 11 bases from J, with 21 bases in between. DNA for the CDR3: TGTGCCAGCAGCTTAGTTTGGGCAGTGGAGATCGAAGCCCAGCATTTT. It encodes CASSLVWAVEIEAQHF. Variable domain in full (rest from reference TRBV7-2 and TRBJ1-5): GAGVSQSPSNKVTEKGKDVELRCDPISGHTALYWYRQSLGQGLEFLIYFQGNSAPDKSGLPSDRFSAERTGGSVSTLTIQRTQQEDSAVYLCASSLVWAVEIEAQHFGDGTRLSIL.

This clone was counted between two and nine times. The chain carries TRBV5-1 and TRBJ1-5; the D gene is possibly TRBD1 (6 bases). CDR3 length equals 16 residues. Trimming stripped 0 bases from V and 0 bases from J, with 10 bases between. CDR1 SGHRS and CDR2 YFSETQ come from the germline V gene. The CDR3: CASSLAGANSNQPQHF. The CDR3 DNA is TGCGCCAGCAGCTTGGCAGGGGCTAATAGCAATCAGCCCCAGCATTTT. Complete variable domain (other parts from reference TRBV5-1 and TRBJ1-5): KAGVTQTPRYLIKTRGQQVTLSCSPISGHRSVSWYQQTPGQGLQFLFEYFSETQRNKGNFPGRFSGRQFSNSRSEMNVSTLELGDSALYLCASSLAGANSNQPQHFGDGTRLSIL.

This clone has only one observation. The chain joins TRBV4-3 to TRBJ2-1; D uncertain. Trimming took off 2 bases at V and 4 bases at J, with 9 bases between the two ends. The CDR3 loop spans 14 amino acids. Looked up from germline, CDR1 is LGHNA and CDR2 is YSLEER. CDR3 bases: TGCGCCAGCAGCCAACAGGTCGCTTACAATGAGCAGTTCTTC. Amino acids: CASSQQVAYNEQFF.

Only one count was recorded for this clone. This CDR3 reads CATSGLTQETQYF. CDR3 sequence (DNA): TGTGCCACCAGTGGCCTGACCCAAGAGACCCAGTACTTC. J is TRBJ2-5 and V is TRBV24-1; D remains ambiguous. The CDR3 spans 13 residues. Trimming stripped 5 bases from V and 1 base from J, with 7 bases between. Germline lookup yields CDR1 KGHDR and CDR2 SFDVKD.

The rearrangement joins TRBV30 to TRBJ2-1; the D gene is possibly TRBD1 (5 bases). CDR3 length equals 12 residues. The germline CDR1 and CDR2 sequences are GTSNPN and SVGIG (reference sequence). Trimming removed 2 bases from V and 7 bases from J, with 9 bases in between. The CDR3 DNA reads as TGTGCCTGGAGTCTCCAGGGTAATGAGCAGTTCTTC. Amino acid sequence: CAWSLQGNEQFF.

The rearrangement links TRBV19 to TRBJ2-2; D not certain. The ends were cut back, 2 bases at V and 1 base at J, with 11 bases in the middle. CDR1 and CDR2 (germline): LNHDA, SQIVND (reference sequence). The CDR3 covers 16 residues. The CDR3 sequence is CASSIQSQLNTGELFF. In nucleotides, the CDR3 is TGTGCCAGTAGTATACAGTCCCAGCTGAACACCGGGGAGCTGTTTTTT.

Of note for this clone: Other nucleotide sequences in the sample specify the same CDR3. This sequence joins TRBV19 and TRBJ1-5, with 9 bases fitting TRBD1. Germline V gene data show CDR1 as LNHDA and CDR2 as SQIVND (reference sequence). This CDR3 is built from 14 residues. V dropped 6 bases and J dropped 4; count of bases not matched to a gene: 4. The CDR3 loop is CASSKGTGNQPQHF. CDR3 coding DNA: TGTGCCAGTAGCAAAGGGACAGGGAATCAGCCCCAGCATTTT. Full variable domain (missing parts from reference TRBV19 and TRBJ1-5): DGGITQSPKYLFRKEGQNVTLSCEQNLNHDAMYWYRQDPGQGLRLIYYSQIVNDFQKGDIAEGYSVSREKKESFPLTVTSAQKNPTAFYLCASSKGTGNQPQHFGDGTRLSIL.

V and J are TRBV7-6 and TRBJ1-4, with D possibly being TRBD1 (6 bases). Germline values: CDR1 SGHVS, CDR2 FNYEAQ. The CDR3 covers 15 residues. V lost 0 bases to trimming and J lost 8 bases, with 13 bases between them. The CDR3 DNA reads as TGTGCCAGCAGCTTAGCGCGGGGGCGCGACGAAAAACTGTTTTTT. This translates into CASSLARGRDEKLFF.

Details on this clone: A junction boundary mismatches the germline segment, possibly from a read error. This chain joins TRBV29-1 and TRBJ2-3; D ambiguous. The CDR3 contains 12 residues. Germline values: CDR1 SQVTM, CDR2 ANQGSEA. This CDR3 reads CSFEKGSDTQYF. CDR3 coding DNA: TGCAGCTTTGAGAAGGGTTCAGATACGCAGTATTTT.

The chain couples TRBV6-6 to TRBJ2-5; 7 positions agree with TRBD1. CDR3 length: 15 residues. Germline loops: CDR1 MNHNY, CDR2 SVGAGI (reference sequence). V shed 6 bases and J 5 bases; nucleotides not matched to a gene: 12. CDR3 DNA: TGTGCCAGCAGCTTACAACAGGGGCTCGGGGAGACCCAGTACTTC. Residues: CASSLQQGLGETQYF.

The CDR3 sequence is CASSDGLAGGIKTQYF. For the CDR3, the DNA is TGTGCCAGCAGCGACGGACTAGCGGGGGGGATTAAGACCCAGTACTTC. The rearrangement links TRBV7-9 to TRBJ2-5; the match to TRBD2 covers 15 bases. Germline V gene sequence: CDR1 SEHNR, CDR2 FQNEAQ (reference sequence). The V segment lost 5 bases and the J segment 6 bases; nucleotides outside the gene matches: 7. CDR3 length: 16 residues. The whole variable domain, remainder taken from reference TRBV7-9 and TRBJ2-5, is DTGVSQNPRHKITKRGQNVTFRCDPISEHNRLYWYRQTLGQGPEFLTYFQNEAQLEKSRLLSDRFSAERPKGSFSTLEIQRTEQGDSAMYLCASSDGLAGGIKTQYFGPGTRLLVL.

The chain has TRBV7-9 and TRBJ2-3, with a weak D call TRBD1 (6 bases). The V end lost 1 base, the J end lost 1 base, and 9 bases lay between the germline ends. CDR1 and CDR2 (germline): SEHNR, FQNEAQ (reference sequence). The CDR3 contains 15 residues. CDR3 in DNA: TGTGCCAGCAGCTTAGGTGCAGGGGGCACAGATACGCAGTATTTT. It yields the protein CASSLGAGGTDTQYF.

V and J are TRBV18 and TRBJ2-7, with no clear D. Trimming stripped 4 bases from V and 4 bases from J, with 8 bases between. The germline V gene encodes CDR1 KGHSH and CDR2 LQKENI. The length of the CDR3 is 12 residues. CDR3 DNA sequence: TGTGCCAGCTCACTCCTCGGGTACGAGCAGTACGTC. Translation: CASSLLGYEQYV.